What follows describes a single T cell receptor (beta chain). Its antigen remains unidentified. The sample originates from a study of OX40 agonist ivuxolimab in advanced cancers. Overall study context: Cohort: 75% to 90% men, mean age 60, aged roughly 23 to 90. Findings and limits, study-wide: Individuals who were partial responders at 0.1-3.0 mg/kg had clonal expansion that ranked among the lowest.

The data were produced by immunoSEQ multiplex PCR, yet TCRdb's version contains in-frame clones alone and is incomplete. The sample carries 45,000 to 65,000 clones, around 86% recorded once. The TCR comes from an adult with an advanced solid tumor such as melanoma, head and neck, liver or kidney cancer. This sample comprised CD4+ or CD8+ T cells sorted from blood, obtained in a trial of the OX40 agonist ivuxolimab.

CDR3 nucleotides: TGTGCCAGCAGCTCCGGGTTGGGGGCGAGGGGGGAAAAACTGTTTTTT. Amino acid sequence: CASSSGLGARGEKLFF. This chain uses TRBV7-9 with TRBJ1-4, with D perhaps TRBD1 (6 bases). There are 16 residues in the CDR3. CDR1 is SEHNR and CDR2 is FQNEAQ in the germline V gene (reference sequence). V dropped 4 bases and J dropped 8 bases, with 20 bases sitting between them.